Listed below are T cell receptor beta chains from one sample, sequenced in a study of CXCR3-negative and CXCR3-positive naive CD8 T cells. TCRdb reprocessed the 5' RACE reads and stores each CDR3 protein as one record, lacking DNA. This table holds several thousand distinct CDR3 sequences. Sequenced input: naive CXCR3- CD8+ T cells from blood. The receptors were sampled from a human donor in good health. Some clones in this sample may be carry-over from other donors' samples. The CDR3 runs from the conserved cysteine through the conserved F or W. Each record gives: J gene, V gene, CDR3 length, clone size, CDR3 protein. Part of the rows lack a size; the others show once, few, many or a class for expanded clones.

TRBJ2-7	TRBV18	14	-	CASSPPGRNYEQYF
TRBJ2-5	TRBV25-1	14	medium-sized	CASSDSGPSETQYF
TRBJ2-5	TRBV29-1	15	medium-sized	CSVEESIGGIRTQYF
TRBJ2-1	TRBV12-5	12	medium-sized	CASGLVSGEQFF
TRBJ1-1	TRBV7-9	12	medium-sized	CASSISDRDPFF
TRBJ2-4	TRBV5-1	11	medium-sized	CASSFGNIQYF
TRBJ1-4	TRBV27	16	-	CASSLNPGATNEKLFF
TRBJ2-7	TRBV30	16	medium-sized	CAWSVLPSIQGSEQYF
TRBJ2-7	TRBV29-1	13	-	CSVSGLAGYEQYF
TRBJ2-1	TRBV5-1	19	-	CASSLDIVAGGYFNNEQFF
TRBJ2-1	TRBV5-6	13	-	CASSLVGYNEQFF
TRBJ1-1	TRBV4-1	15	medium-sized	CASSQVRQGNTEAFF
TRBJ1-1	TRBV29-1	14	-	CSVAEARANTEAFF
TRBJ2-1	TRBV2	13	-	CASSPGPLLMEFF
TRBJ2-3	TRBV4-3	15	medium-sized	CASSPRTGSTDTQYF
TRBJ2-7	TRBV15	15	medium-sized	CATSPRTSGLYEQYF
TRBJ2-7	TRBV20-1	13	-	CSLTGGTKREQYF
TRBJ2-7	TRBV27	16	-	CATTTIAGASSYEQYF
TRBJ2-1	TRBV7-8	15	medium-sized	CASSLKAGAPGEQFF
TRBJ2-1	TRBV9	13	medium-sized	CASSGGAQNEQFF
TRBJ1-1	TRBV7-2	15	-	CASSLIQGAGTEAFF
TRBJ1-1	TRBV15	13	-	CATSRTGDTEAFF
TRBJ1-6	TRBV7-2	15	medium-sized	CASSLLQGDYSPLHF
TRBJ2-7	TRBV29-1	12	-	CSVVDRGNEQYF
TRBJ1-4	TRBV18	15	-	CASSPPGQNNEKLFF
TRBJ2-5	TRBV18	12	medium-sized	CASSPYRETQYF
TRBJ2-1	TRBV29-1	11	-	CSVEDQGLQFF
TRBJ1-6	TRBV29-1	15	-	CSVESHKGYNSPLHF
TRBJ1-1	TRBV29-1	12	-	CSADQGNTEAFF
TRBJ2-5	TRBV4-1	13	medium-sized	CASSQVPLETQYF
TRBJ2-7	TRBV11-1	13	medium-sized	CASSGTETYEQYF
TRBJ2-1	TRBV5-1	11	-	CASSWIDEQFF
TRBJ1-4	TRBV20-1	14	-	CSAISTETNEKLFF
TRBJ1-5	TRBV10-3	14	-	CAISEWEGDQPQHF
TRBJ2-3	TRBV5-1	16	medium-sized	CASSYPGSTDTDTQYF
TRBJ2-7	TRBV29-1	12	-	CSALTGSYEQYF